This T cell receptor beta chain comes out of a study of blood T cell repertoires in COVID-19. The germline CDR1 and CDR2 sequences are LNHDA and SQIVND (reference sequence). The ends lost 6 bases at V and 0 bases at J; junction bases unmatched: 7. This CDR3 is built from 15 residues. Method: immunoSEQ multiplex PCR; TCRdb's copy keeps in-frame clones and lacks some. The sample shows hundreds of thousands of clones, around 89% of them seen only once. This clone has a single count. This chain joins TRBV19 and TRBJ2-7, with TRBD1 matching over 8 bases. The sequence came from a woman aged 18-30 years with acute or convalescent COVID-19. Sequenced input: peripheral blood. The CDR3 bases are TGTGCCAGTAGGGGGACAGGAACAACCTCCTACGAGCAGTACTTC. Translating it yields CASRGTGTTSYEQYF.